This T cell receptor (beta chain) stems from a study of blood T cells in healthy people across ages. V was clipped by 1 base and J by 2 bases, with 12 bases between them. Germline CDR1 is SGHTA and CDR2 is FQGNSA. The CDR3 extends over 16 amino acids. Every donor gave roughly 9.2 milliliters of peripheral blood. Per individual sample, total RNA of at least 6 micrograms was extracted. Study conclusions and caveats: Per million T cells, TCR beta diversity dropped about linearly as age rose. More naive CD4+ cells and higher diversity were found in long-lived than in aged donors.

A J-beta primer mix and a sample-barcoded 5' primer were used in a second PCR of roughly 6 to 11 cycles. MiXCR, applied by TCRdb to the 5' RACE reads, yields one record per CDR3 protein. Here the sample spans about 1.8 million distinct CDR3 sequences, just under 50% being singletons. This clonotype was detected a few times. Its antigen is currently unknown. The source material was blood. This chain joins TRBV7-2 and TRBJ2-4, with a tentative D call TRBD1 (7 bases). The sequence was collected from a woman between 40 and 50 years old in good health. CDR3 loop: CASSLGPGGTKNIQYF. The CDR3, as DNA: TGTGCCAGCAGCTTAGGCCCAGGGGGGACCAAAAACATTCAGTACTTC. The full variable domain, completed using reference TRBV7-2 and TRBJ2-4, is GAGVSQSPSNKVTEKGKDVELRCDPISGHTALYWYRQSLGQGLEFLIYFQGNSAPDKSGLPSDRFSAERTGGSVSTLTIQRTQQEDSAVYLCASSLGPGGTKNIQYFGAGTRLSVL.